This T cell receptor beta chain was identified in a study of CDR3 diversity in severe acne. Trimming at V came to 0 bases and at J to 3 bases, leaving 5 bases not matched to a gene. Per the germline V gene, CDR1 is SGDLS and CDR2 is YYNGEE. The CDR3 is made up of 18 amino acids. TCRdb reprocessed the PCR reads with MiXCR, giving one entry per CDR3 protein. The sample includes roughly 100,000 distinct CDR3 sequences, 51% of them seen just once. The material sequenced was blood. The origin of this receptor is a male donor with acne. The chain is built from TRBV9 and TRBJ2-1; 14 bases are shared with TRBD2. The CDR3 sequence is CASSVEGLAGGIYNEQFF. The CDR3 DNA sequence: TGTGCCAGCAGCGTAGAAGGACTAGCGGGAGGTATCTACAATGAGCAGTTCTTC.